The clone carrying this TCR beta chain was detected a few times. Authors' methods: Nucleated cell number was recorded as an estimate derived from reference gene primer amplification. TCRdb's copy holds only in-frame clones and misses some; the assay was immunoSEQ multiplex PCR. V, J and clone size are taken as reported in that table, and D and trimming were inferred from the DNA itself. The sample records about 440,000 clones, 70% to 90% being singletons. The source of the sample is a study of blood T cell repertoires in COVID-19. Study at large: Some COVID-19 samples were acute and others convalescent; all came from the United States, Italy and Spain. The cDNA or gDNA used as material had been derived from T cells, B-cell-depleted T cells, or PBMCs.

Trimming removed 3 bases at V and 9 bases at J, with 12 bases between. The CDR3 consists of 13 residues. Germline values: CDR1 SNHLY, CDR2 FYNNEI. The sample comprised PBMCs or T cells enriched from blood (not recorded which). The genes are TRBV2 and TRBJ2-1, with a possible D match to TRBD1 (5 bases). The origin of this receptor is a woman aged 18 to 35 with acute COVID-19. CDR3 DNA: TGTGCCAGCAGTGATAGGCTAGGGGTTGAGCAGTTCTTC. Amino acid sequence: CASSDRLGVEQFF.